Below, 10 T cell receptor beta chains from the same sample are listed, as sequenced in a study of post-analysis software for immune sequencing data. Study results and limitations: Five TRBV segments were significantly more frequent in patients than in controls. TRBV5-6, TRBV5-1 and TRBV20-1 were among these segments.

The library was made from cDNA and included unique molecular identifiers. In TCRdb, the PCR reads were re-called with MiXCR into one record per CDR3 protein. Of roughly 800,000 distinct CDR3 sequences in the sample, about 43% were seen once. The antigens these receptors bind are not known. Sequencing was performed on blood. Source of these receptors: a girl aged 10-17 years with multiple sclerosis.

Only a few counts were recorded for this clonotype. V is TRBV20-1 and J is TRBJ2-1, with D tentatively TRBD1 (7 bases). Germline CDR1 and CDR2: DFQATT and SNEGSKA (reference sequence). The CDR3 is 16 residues long. V was clipped by 6 bases and J by 4 bases, with 22 bases between them. The DNA of the CDR3 is TGCAGTGCCACACGGGTGGCAGGGGGGAAATACAATGAGCAGTTCTTC. Translation gives CSATRVAGGKYNEQFF.

The chain employs TRBV18 and TRBJ2-1; 11 positions match TRBD2. After removal of 5 bases from V and 8 bases from J, the junction contained 5 bases not matched to a gene. Germline loops: CDR1 KGHSH, CDR2 LQKENI. The CDR3 loop spans 14 amino acids. The CDR3 protein is CASSGLAGWDEQFF. As DNA, the CDR3 is TGTGCCAGCTCAGGACTAGCGGGTTGGGATGAGCAGTTCTTC.

The chain uses TRBV20-1 and TRBJ1-2; 7 bases fit TRBD1. In germline, CDR1 is DFQATT, CDR2 SNEGSKA (reference sequence). The CDR3 extends over 18 amino acids. The V and J ends lost 1 base and 1 base, in that order; junction bases with no gene match: 15. Here the CDR3 reads CSARVPRDRGPLNYGYTF. Here the CDR3 DNA reads TGCAGTGCTAGAGTCCCCCGGGACAGAGGACCCCTTAACTATGGCTACACCTTC.

The sample holds one count of this clonotype. A junction boundary mismatches the germline segment, possibly from a read error. This chain uses TRBV6-5 with TRBJ1-5; no definite D call. The CDR3 consists of 15 residues. CDR1 and CDR2 from the germline V gene are MNHEY and SVGAGI. The CDR3 is CVSSYDRRSNQPQHF. DNA of the CDR3: TGTGTCAGCAGTTACGATAGGAGGAGCAATCAGCCCCAGCATTTT.

V gene TRBV11-2 combines with J gene TRBJ2-5; 16 bases are shared with TRBD2. This CDR3 contains 17 residues. Germline values: CDR1 SGHAT, CDR2 FQNNGV. Losses at the gene ends were 5 bases for V and 5 bases for J; bases not matched to a gene: 8. CDR3 sequence reads: CASSKGTSGRAGETQYF. DNA of the CDR3: TGTGCCAGCAGCAAAGGGACTAGCGGGAGGGCGGGTGAGACCCAGTACTTC.

This clonotype has only one observation. The chain has TRBV10-3 and TRBJ2-1; 8 bases are shared with TRBD2. The CDR3 runs 22 residues. Germline V CDR1 and CDR2: ENHRY, SYGVKD. The V and J ends lost 6 bases and 0 bases, in that order; junction bases with no gene match: 25. The CDR3 DNA reads as TGTGCCATCAGCGACACCCCCTTGGAGCGGGAGAGGCCCAGTAGCTCCTACAATGAGCAGTTCTTC. Protein sequence: CAISDTPLERERPSSSYNEQFF.

J is TRBJ2-1 and V is TRBV5-1; 10 nucleotides align to TRBD2. The CDR3 is 16 residues long. V gave up 4 bases and J gave up 4 bases; unmatched junction bases: 8. Germline assignment: CDR1 SGHRS and CDR2 YFSETQ. For the CDR3, the DNA is TGCGCCAGCAGCCCCGGGACTAGCGTACAATACAATGAGCAGTTCTTC. Its protein is CASSPGTSVQYNEQFF.

This chain links TRBV7-2 with TRBJ2-1; D ambiguous. Germline V gene sequence: CDR1 SGHTA, CDR2 FQGNSA. This CDR3 contains 14 residues. Trimming left V 5 bases short and J 6 bases short, with 14 bases between. The CDR3 is CASSLRAQPNEQFF. The CDR3 bases are TGTGCCAGCAGCCTCCGGGCCCAACCCAATGAGCAGTTCTTC.

The sample holds one count of this clonotype. The V call is TRBV7-6, the J call TRBJ2-5, with 14 bases lining up with TRBD2. The CDR3 sequence is 17 residues long. Germline V gene sequence: CDR1 SGHVS, CDR2 FNYEAQ. The junction had 6 bases not matched to a gene; V was cut back by 5 bases and J by 1 base. The CDR3 loop reads CASSHGTSGSFQETQYF. The DNA for the CDR3 is TGTGCCAGCAGCCACGGGACTAGCGGGAGCTTCCAAGAGACCCAGTACTTC. The complete variable domain, with remaining parts taken from reference TRBV7-6 and TRBJ2-5, reads GAGVSQSPRYKVTKRGQDVALRCDPISGHVSLYWYRQALGQGPEFLTYFNYEAQQDKSGLPNDRFSAERPEGSISTLTIQRTEQRDSAMYRCASSHGTSGSFQETQYFGPGTRLLVL.

This clonotype was observed once. CDR3 sequence: CATSDPTSGMGEQYF. In DNA, the CDR3 is TGTGCCACCAGTGACCCGACTAGCGGGATGGGGGAGCAGTACTTC. This chain connects TRBV24-1 to TRBJ2-4; 11 bases are a match to TRBD2. This CDR3 is built from 15 residues. Unmatched junction bases numbered 11, after V lost 4 bases and J lost 13 bases. From germline, CDR1 is KGHDR and CDR2 SFDVKD.